The 5 T cell receptor beta chains reported below all come from one sample, sequenced in a study of technical replicates of blood from a handful of donors (dated by TCRdb to about 2017). Library preparation was by the immunoSEQ multiplex PCR assay. What TCRdb holds here is the immuneACCESS table cut down to in-frame rearrangements. Part of the clones is not present; checked against another copy, under half of the missing clones reflect an unresolved V gene, and the others are unexplained. The sample table records about 12,000 clones; about 95% of these occur just once. The ten largest clones represent about 5.7% of the sample. The sample consisted of PBMCs. The receptors come from a human donor in good health.

There are a few counts of this clone. The chain uses TRBV5-1 and TRBJ2-3; tentatively, D is TRBD1 (8 bases). The CDR3 has 16 residues. The ends were cut back, 4 bases at V and 2 bases at J, with 17 bases in the middle. Germline V gene lookup returns CDR1 SGHRS and CDR2 YFSETQ. The CDR3 DNA reads as TGCGCCAGCAGCCCGGACAGGGAGGGGTCCACAGATACGCAGTATTTT. This codes for CASSPDREGSTDTQYF. The full variable domain, completed using reference TRBV5-1 and TRBJ2-3, is KAGVTQTPRYLIKTRGQQVTLSCSPISGHRSVSWYQQTPGQGLQFLFEYFSETQRNKGNFPGRFSGRQFSNSRSEMNVSTLELGDSALYLCASSPDREGSTDTQYFGPGTRLTVL.

The V gene is TRBV9, the J gene TRBJ1-2; 9 bases map to TRBD1. J lost 4 bases, V lost 0 bases, and 7 bases had no gene match. CDR1 is SGDLS and CDR2 is YYNGEE in the germline V gene. The CDR3 length is 16 residues. The CDR3 DNA follows: TGTGCCAGCAGCGTAGTTCTGGGACAGGGACCCTATGGCTACACCTTC. Its protein product is CASSVVLGQGPYGYTF.

The chain links TRBV7-6 to TRBJ1-4; D uncertain. Germline lookup yields CDR1 SGHVS and CDR2 FNYEAQ. V was trimmed by 0 bases and J by 8 bases, leaving 10 bases between them. This CDR3 is 14 amino acids long. In nucleotides, the CDR3 is TGTGCCAGCAGCTTAGCAGGGAGACGGGAAAAACTGTTTTTT. It is translated as CASSLAGRREKLFF.

CDR3 region: CASSITTGRLYEQYF. CDR3 in DNA: TGTGCCAGCAGCATCACGACCGGGAGATTGTACGAGCAGTACTTC. The V and J genes are TRBV7-8 and TRBJ2-7; D perhaps matches TRBD2 (6 bases). With 5 bases removed from V and 4 bases from J, the gap between germline ends came to 18 bases. Germline-derived CDR1 and CDR2 are SGHVS and FQNEAQ. The CDR3 runs 15 residues.

The chain employs TRBV11-2 and TRBJ2-2, with 7 bases matching TRBD1. With V trimmed by 6 bases and J by 4 bases, 8 bases remained unmatched. The CDR3 covers 15 residues. Germline assignment: CDR1 SGHAT and CDR2 FQNNGV. CDR3 DNA sequence: TGTGCCAGCAGTCCGGACAGGATAGTCACCGGGGAGCTGTTTTTT. It yields the protein CASSPDRIVTGELFF.